This T cell receptor beta chain was retrieved from a study of naive and memory T cell subsets. At least ten counts were recorded for this clonotype. The SP2 primer and nested alpha and beta constant region primers amplified ligated cDNA in four rounds. For blood and skin samples, reverse transcription used TCR alpha and beta constant primers. TCRdb re-called the 5' RACE reads through MiXCR, storing one row per CDR3 protein. The sample carries roughly 62,000 distinct CDR3 sequences, 8% to 9% recorded once. The library had UMIs added by 3' ligation of an oligonucleotide to TCR cDNA. RNA was extracted from 2 to 2.5 ml of whole blood of healthy adults. Input was about 1 to 1,100 ng of DNase-treated total RNA without cell sorting. The germline V gene encodes CDR1 ENHRY and CDR2 SYGVKD. Trimming pared 7 bases from V and 5 bases from J, leaving 13 bases between. The CDR3 has 13 residues.

The V call is TRBV10-3, the J call TRBJ2-3; D ambiguous. The sequence derives from a female donor in good health. This chain's CDR3 is CAITFRLGDTQYF. CDR3 nucleotides: TGTGCCATCACCTTTCGCCTGGGAGATACGCAGTATTTT.